Below, one T cell receptor (beta chain) is given with its context. Its antigen is unidentified. The sample originates from a study of T cell responses to AZD1222 COVID-19 vaccine. General study results and limits: At 160-218 and 743-854, vaccine-associated CD4 TCRs were dominant, and they spanned spike. Mostly white British, mostly female donors; authors suggested clonal diversity may be underestimated.

Repertoires were generated with immunoSEQ multiplex PCR, while TCRdb's copy carries only in-frame clones and drops some. Here the sample spans about 120,000 clones, just over 85% being singletons. CDR3 length equals 16 residues. Germline CDR1 is LNHDA and CDR2 is SQIVND (reference sequence). V lost 5 bases to trimming and J lost 4 bases; unmatched junction nucleotides: 8. The specimen was peripheral blood, collected 28 days after the second AZD1222 dose. This sequence originates from an adult who received the AZD1222 COVID-19 vaccine. The V call is TRBV19, the J call TRBJ2-7, with 13 positions matching TRBD2. This chain's CDR3 is CASSWRLAGGTYEQYF. CDR3 bases: TGTGCCAGTAGTTGGCGACTAGCGGGAGGAACGTACGAGCAGTACTTC.